This is a list of T cell receptor beta chains from one sample in a study of blood T cell repertoires in COVID-19. Measured with immunoSEQ multiplex PCR; TCRdb has only the in-frame clones, and not every one. Of around 51,000 clones in the sample, around 84% were seen once. The material sequenced was peripheral blood. The receptor source for this set is a man older than 75 with active COVID-19. Each CDR3 is given with its conserved first and last residue. The D gene is left open where the match is weak. Clone size appears in some rows only: once, few, many, or a class for an expanded clone.

abundance	d_gene	v_gene	j_gene	CDR3nt	CDR3aa
.	.	TRBV19	TRBJ1-5	TGTGCCAGTAGTAGGGCAGTTAGCAATCAGCCCCAGCATTTT	CASSRAVSNQPQHF
.	TRBD2	TRBV24-1	TRBJ2-1	TGTGCCACCAGTGACCCTAGCGGCTCCTACAATGAGCAGTTCTTC	CATSDPSGSYNEQFF
.	.	TRBV19	TRBJ2-1	TGTGCCAGTAGTAAGGGGGTGGGGAGCTACAATGAGCAGTTCTTC	CASSKGVGSYNEQFF
.	.	TRBV21-1	TRBJ2-5	TGTGCCAACCTAGTTCATAGCAGGGGTGAGGAGACCCAGTACTTC	CANLVHSRGEETQYF
.	.	TRBV4-1	TRBJ2-2	TGCGCCAGCAGCCAAGTGACAGCGAACACCGGGGAGCTGTTTTTT	CASSQVTANTGELFF
.	.	TRBV5-1	TRBJ1-4	TGCGCCAGCAGCTTGGACACAGGGCTTGTTAAACTGTTTTTT	CASSLDTGLVKLFF
.	.	TRBV28	TRBJ1-5	TGTGCCAGCGTCTCCAGGGAGGGCAATCAGCCCCAGCATTTT	CASVSREGNQPQHF
.	.	TRBV2	TRBJ2-3	TGTGCCAGCAGCGGACAAGGCACAGATACGCAGTATTTT	CASSGQGTDTQYF
.	.	TRBV18	TRBJ2-1	TGTGCCAGCTCACGGCTAGTAGCGCTAAGAGCCTACAATGAGCAGTTCTTC	CASSRLVALRAYNEQFF
.	TRBD1	TRBV5-1	TRBJ2-7	TGCGCCAGCAGCCCCGACAGGGTAGACGAGCAGTACTTC	CASSPDRVDEQYF
few	TRBD1	TRBV7-9	TRBJ2-3	TGTGCCAGCAGTGGGACAGGGAGCACAGATACGCAGTATTTT	CASSGTGSTDTQYF
.	TRBD1	TRBV5-1	TRBJ2-3	TGCGCCAGCAGCTCTGGCGGGACAGGGCCGACAGATACGCAGTATTTT	CASSSGGTGPTDTQYF
.	.	TRBV3-1/TRBV3-2	TRBJ2-2	TGTGCCAGCACCCCCAGCGGCGGGAACACCGGGGAGCTGTTTTTT	CASTPSGGNTGELFF
.	.	TRBV28	TRBJ2-5	TGTGCCAGCACCTTAGGGGGTTTAGGTGAGACCCAGTACTTC	CASTLGGLGETQYF
.	.	TRBV9	TRBJ2-2	TGTGCCAGCAGCAACCTTCCCAGTCACACCGGGGAGCTGTTTTTT	CASSNLPSHTGELFF
few	.	TRBV11-2	TRBJ1-3	TGTGCCAGCAGACCAACAGGGAGCTCTGGAAACACCATATATTTT	CASRPTGSSGNTIYF
.	.	TRBV12-3/TRBV12-4	TRBJ2-7	TGTGCCAGCAGTTTTTCGTTCAGGGATGCGCAGTACTTC	CASSFSFRDAQYF
.	TRBD1	TRBV11-3	TRBJ1-1	TGTGCCAGCAGCAACGGACAGGACACTGAAGCTTTCTTT	CASSNGQDTEAFF
.	.	TRBV6-2/TRBV6-3	TRBJ2-7	TGTGCCAGCAGTCGAGACAGTCTCTACGAGCAGTACTTC	CASSRDSLYEQYF
.	TRBD1	TRBV28	TRBJ1-5	TGTGCCAGCAGTTTGGTGGGACAGGGTGGCGATCAGCCCCAGCATTTT	CASSLVGQGGDQPQHF
.	.	TRBV28	TRBJ2-4	TGTGCCAGCACAGGGGCGCTAGCCAAAAACATTCAGTACTTC	CASTGALAKNIQYF
.	.	TRBV18	TRBJ2-2	TGTGCCAGCTCACCACATCCTCCCCCCGGCACCGGGGAGCTGTTTTTT	CASSPHPPPGTGELFF
.	TRBD2	TRBV5-1	TRBJ2-7	TGCGCCAGCAGGAAAGCGGGGGGCAGGGGCGAGCAGTACTTC	CASRKAGGRGEQYF
.	TRBD1	TRBV28	TRBJ2-5	TGTGCCAGCAGATCGGGACAGGGGGACCAAGAGACCCAGTACTTC	CASRSGQGDQETQYF
.	.	TRBV19	TRBJ1-1	TGTGCCAGTAGTATCTGGGGACACCTGAACACTGAAGCTTTCTTT	CASSIWGHLNTEAFF
.	TRBD1	TRBV6-6	TRBJ2-7	TGTGCCAGCAGTTACCCCCTAGGGGACAGGGGGCAGGAGCAGTACTTC	CASSYPLGDRGQEQYF
.	TRBD1	TRBV18	TRBJ2-7	TGTGCCAGCTCCCGAGACAGGGACTACGAGCAGTACTTC	CASSRDRDYEQYF
few	.	TRBV10-3	TRBJ2-2	TGTGCCATCAGCCCCGAGATTAACACCGGGGAGCTGTTTTTT	CAISPEINTGELFF
.	.	TRBV9	TRBJ2-3	TGTGCCAGCAGCGCGAGCGACCTCACAGATACGCAGTATTTT	CASSASDLTDTQYF